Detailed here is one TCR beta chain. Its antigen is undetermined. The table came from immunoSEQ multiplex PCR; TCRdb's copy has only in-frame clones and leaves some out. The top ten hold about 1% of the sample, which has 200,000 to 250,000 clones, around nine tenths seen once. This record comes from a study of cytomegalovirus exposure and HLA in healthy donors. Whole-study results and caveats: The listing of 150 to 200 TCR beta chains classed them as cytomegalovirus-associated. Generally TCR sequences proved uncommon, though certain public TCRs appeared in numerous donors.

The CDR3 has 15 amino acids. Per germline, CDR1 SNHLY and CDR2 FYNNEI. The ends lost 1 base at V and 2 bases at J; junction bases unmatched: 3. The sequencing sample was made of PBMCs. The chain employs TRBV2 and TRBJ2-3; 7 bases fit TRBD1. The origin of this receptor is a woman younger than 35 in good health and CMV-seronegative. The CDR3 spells CASSEDGTVTDTQYF. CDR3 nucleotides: TGTGCCAGCAGTGAAGATGGGACAGTCACAGATACGCAGTATTTT.